The T cell receptor beta chain under discussion was sequenced for a study of technical replicates of blood from a handful of donors (dated by TCRdb to 2015 to 2018). About this clone: Its antigen is not yet known. Per-base quality was not reported, and no clone a single base away is much larger than it.

Looking up the germline V gene (reference sequence) yields CDR1 SEHNR and CDR2 FQNEAQ. After removal of 7 bases from V and 2 bases from J, the junction retains 12 bases not matched to a gene. The CDR3 sequence holds 16 residues, the cysteine and phenylalanine included. This entry keeps only the CDR3 DNA: 48 bases, framed from base 1. Libraries were prepared through the immunoSEQ multiplex PCR assay. In its TCRdb copy, this immuneACCESS table keeps in-frame sequences only and misses some clones. Where compared with another copy, unresolved V genes explain less than half of these, and the others have no known cause. This sample has under 100,000 clones in its table, and nearly 97% of those were observed once. 0.23% of the sample comes from the top ten.

The sequence was obtained from a human donor in good health. The sequencing sample was made of T cells isolated from PBMCs. The V and J genes are TRBV7-9 and TRBJ2-3; TRBD2 matches 7 bases in the middle. Here the CDR3 is given as CASTPRASGYTDTQYF. The sequenced DNA is TGTGCCAGCACCCCCCGGGCTAGCGGCTACACAGATACGCAGTATTTT.